This T cell receptor (beta chain) was observed in a study of radiotherapy plus CTLA-4 blockade in lung cancer. This table comes from immunoSEQ multiplex PCR, and its TCRdb copy is limited to in-frame clones, with some not included. Of fewer than 70,000 clones in the sample, 79% were seen once. Study-wide results and caveats: The authors reported that early blood T cell clone dynamics, with interferon-beta, best predicted response.

The CDR3 contains 14 residues. V lost 6 bases, J lost 2 bases, and 13 bases lay in between. Germline values: CDR1 MNHEY, CDR2 SMNVEV (reference sequence). Chemo-refractory metastatic non-small-cell lung cancer patients received focal radiation with ipilimumab CTLA-4 blockade. Regarding this clone: Its specificity is not known.

Sample: peripheral blood, taken from a patient treated with radiotherapy plus ipilimumab. The V gene is TRBV27, the J gene TRBJ1-1; D is unresolved. The sequence came from a human donor with non-small cell lung cancer who had a complete response to radiotherapy plus ipilimumab. The CDR3 sequence: CASSLGRVNTEAFF. The CDR3 DNA reads as TGTGCCAGCAGCCTCGGTCGGGTTAACACTGAAGCTTTCTTT.